This TCR beta chain was identified during a study of blood T cells in healthy people across ages. Sample-barcoded 5' priming and a J-beta primer mix drove a second PCR of about 7 to 11 cycles. TCRdb analysed the 5' RACE reads with MiXCR anew, one entry per CDR3 protein. The table has 540,000 or so distinct CDR3 sequences, 27% seen once. The study drew donors from healthy Caucasian individuals in Russia aged about 6 to 95. The CDR3 is 16 residues long. The V gene lost 5 bases and the J gene lost 4 bases, with 20 bases spanning the gap. Germline V gene lookup returns CDR1 MNHEY and CDR2 SVGEGT. Sequencing was performed on blood. This TCR was recovered from a woman in her 70s in good health. The chain carries TRBV6-2 or TRBV6-3 and TRBJ1-2, with a weak D call TRBD1 (6 bases). In DNA, the CDR3 is TGTGCCAGCAGTCTCACCCAGGGGAGGTACGGCTATGGCTACACCTTC. Protein: CASSLTQGRYGYGYTF.